The entry that follows covers one TCR beta chain sequence. Its antigen is unidentified. The sample comes from a study of OX40 agonist ivuxolimab in advanced cancers. Study details: Patients assigned to dose escalation were diagnosed with hepatocellular carcinoma, melanoma, renal cell or head and neck cancer. Partial responses were achieved by three patients: one hepatocellular carcinoma, two cutaneous melanoma.

Sequencing was performed with immunoSEQ multiplex PCR; in TCRdb, only in-frame clones are kept and a portion is missing. The sample holds about 89,000 clones, roughly 91% seen once. Study-level points and caveats: Among T cells, CD8+ cells averaged more expanded clones than CD4+ cells. Clonal expansion from baseline to week 6 occurred in both CD4+ and CD8+ T cells.

With V trimmed by 6 bases and J by 0 bases, 1 base remained unmatched. The CDR3 runs 14 residues. Germline V gene data show CDR1 as SNHLY and CDR2 as FYNNEI. The chain uses TRBV2 and TRBJ2-2; 7 bases match TRBD2. The clonotype originates from an adult with an advanced solid tumor such as melanoma, head and neck, liver or kidney cancer. Sample: CD4+ or CD8+ T cells sorted from blood, taken in a trial of the OX40 agonist ivuxolimab. The CDR3 region is CASRSGTNTGELFF. In DNA form, the CDR3 reads TGTGCCAGCAGAAGCGGGACGAACACCGGGGAGCTGTTTTTT.